One and the same sample provided the 25 T cell receptor beta chains below, sequenced in a study of blood T cell repertoires in COVID-19. Data came from immunoSEQ multiplex PCR; TCRdb stores just in-frame clones and leaves some out. The repertoire includes about 140,000 clones, about 80% of them detected once, and around 3.4% sits in the top ten. Specimen: peripheral blood. The origin of the receptors is a man between 65 and 80 years old who had recovered from COVID-19.

V is TRBV29-1 and J is TRBJ1-2, with D perhaps matching TRBD1 (6 bases). The germline V gene has CDR1 SQVTM and CDR2 ANQGSEA. The ends were cut back, 5 bases at V and 8 bases at J, with 9 bases in the middle. The CDR3 runs 10 residues. CDR3 DNA: TGCAGCGTTCCCGGACAGGGCTACACCTTC. Translating it yields CSVPGQGYTF.

This clone was observed a few times. This chain joins TRBV13 and TRBJ2-7; D perhaps matches TRBD1 (6 bases). V was clipped by 3 bases and J by 3 bases, with 15 bases between them. Germline V lookup: CDR1 PRHDT, CDR2 FYEKMQ (reference sequence). This CDR3 spans 15 amino acids. In nucleotides, the CDR3 is TGTGCCAGCAGCTTGGGGGCGGAAGATCGCTACGAGCAGTACTTC. It encodes CASSLGAEDRYEQYF.

The chain carries TRBV6-1 and TRBJ1-1, with 7 bases matching TRBD1. Germline V lookup: CDR1 MNHNS, CDR2 SASEGT. The CDR3 length is 16 residues. Trimming took 2 bases from V and 5 from J; bases not matched to a gene: 11. The CDR3 coding sequence is TGTGCCAGCAGTGAAACCCAGGGGACGACAGGGACTGAAGCTTTCTTT. It encodes CASSETQGTTGTEAFF.

J is TRBJ2-3 and V is TRBV11-2; D uncertain. The V gene's germline CDR1 is SGHAT and CDR2 FQNNGV. V lost 4 bases, J lost 7 bases, and 6 bases lay in between. The CDR3 extends over 11 amino acids. CDR3: CASSSLNTQYF. CDR3 sequence (DNA): TGTGCCAGCAGCTCCCTTAATACGCAGTATTTT.

V usage is TRBV30 and J usage is TRBJ2-1, with 7 nucleotides matching TRBD2. The V gene end was trimmed by 5 bases and the J gene end by 3 bases; junction bases not matched to a gene: 7. CDR1 GTSNPN and CDR2 SVGIG come from the germline V gene (reference sequence). The CDR3 covers 14 residues. The CDR3 coding sequence is TGTGCCTGGGAGCGGGATGTGGGCTACAATGAGCAGTTCTTC. Encoded protein: CAWERDVGYNEQFF. Full variable domain (outside the CDR3, taken from reference TRBV30 and TRBJ2-1): SQTIHQWPATLVQPVGSPLSLECTVEGTSNPNLYWYRQAAGRGLQLLFYSVGIGQISSEVPQNLSASRPQDRQFILSSKKLLLSDSGFYLCAWERDVGYNEQFFGPGTRLTVL.

The chain combines TRBV7-9 with TRBJ2-7; a possible D gene is TRBD2 (6 bases). The germline gives CDR1 SEHNR, CDR2 FQNEAQ (reference sequence). V lost 1 base to trimming and J lost 6 bases, with 13 bases between them. The CDR3 contains 14 residues. CDR3 bases: TGTGCCAGCAGCTTAGGCCTAGCGATGGGCGAGCAGTACTTC. Protein sequence: CASSLGLAMGEQYF.

This clone was seen more than once but under ten times. The chain carries TRBV4-1 and TRBJ2-2; D is unresolved. The germline gives CDR1 MGHRA, CDR2 YSYEKL. This CDR3 is 14 amino acids long. V was trimmed by 1 base and J by 2 bases, leaving 5 bases between them. CDR3 bases: TGCGCCAGCAGCCAAGGGAGTAACACCGGGGAGCTGTTTTTT. Protein: CASSQGSNTGELFF.

This rearrangement joins TRBV21-1 to TRBJ1-1; the listed D gene, TRBD1, was not tested against the DNA. TRBV21-1 is assigned pseudogene status. This CDR3 is built from 18 residues. The DNA of the CDR3 is TGTGCCAGCAGCAAAGTTTGGGACAGGCCGCCCATGAACACTGAAGCTTTCTTT. Translated: CASSKVWDRPPMNTEAFF.

The chain couples TRBV28 to TRBJ2-7; 15 bases match TRBD2. V lost 4 bases, J lost 4 bases, and 5 bases stayed unmatched. The germline V gene has CDR1 MDHEN and CDR2 SYDVKM. This CDR3 has 16 amino acids. In DNA form, the CDR3 reads TGTGCCAGCAGTTCGTACGGGACTAGCGGGAGGTACGAGCAGTACTTC. It is translated as CASSSYGTSGRYEQYF.

This chain joins TRBV19 and TRBJ1-1, with TRBD1 identical over 7 bases. Germline V gene data show CDR1 as LNHDA and CDR2 as SQIVND (reference sequence). Trimming took 7 bases from V and 1 from J; bases not matched to a gene: 6. CDR3 length: 14 residues. This chain's CDR3 is CASTIGGTNTEAFF. CDR3 DNA: TGTGCCAGTACCATAGGGGGCACGAACACTGAAGCTTTCTTT.

This chain links TRBV6-6 with TRBJ2-1; weak D call: TRBD1 (7 bases). The CDR3 loop spans 15 amino acids. Trimming stripped 4 bases from V and 3 bases from J, with 13 bases between. The germline V gene has CDR1 MNHNY and CDR2 SVGAGI (reference sequence). The CDR3 nucleotides are TGTGCCAGCAGTTCCTCGGGGGACAGCTACAATGAGCAGTTCTTC. Its protein product is CASSSSGDSYNEQFF.

V and J are TRBV7-2 and TRBJ1-1; D may be TRBD1 (6 bases). Germline-derived CDR1 and CDR2 are SGHTA and FQGNSA. CDR3 size: 13 residues. V was pared by 3 bases and J by 3 bases, with 8 bases between. CDR3 DNA sequence: TGTGCCAGCAGCTTCAGGGGTTACACTGAAGCTTTCTTT. This translates into CASSFRGYTEAFF.

This chain connects TRBV18 to TRBJ2-3; TRBD2 matches at 11 bases. J lost 2 bases, V lost 6 bases, and 7 bases had no gene match. Germline V CDR1 and CDR2: KGHSH, LQKENI. This CDR3 has 16 residues. CDR3 in amino acids: CASSPALAGDTDTQYF. CDR3 nucleotides: TGTGCCAGCTCGCCAGCACTAGCGGGAGACACAGATACGCAGTATTTT. The complete variable domain, with remaining parts taken from reference TRBV18 and TRBJ2-3, reads NAGVMQNPRHLVRRRGQEARLRCSPMKGHSHVYWYRQLPEEGLKFMVYLQKENIIDESGMPKERFSAEFPKEGPSILRIQQVVRGDSAAYFCASSPALAGDTDTQYFGPGTRLTVL.

This clone occurred once. In DNA, the CDR3 is TGTGCCAGCAGCCGGACTAGCGGAGGGACAGATACGCAGTATTTT. It codes for CASSRTSGGTDTQYF. The genes are TRBV7-9 and TRBJ2-3, with 10 bases matching TRBD2. CDR1 and CDR2 from the germline V gene are SEHNR and FQNEAQ (reference sequence). The CDR3 totals 15 residues. V shed 5 bases, J shed 3 bases, and the junction held 5 bases outside the gene matches.

The V gene is TRBV19, the J gene TRBJ2-3; no definite D call. Germline lookup yields CDR1 LNHDA and CDR2 SQIVND (reference sequence). Trimming pared 5 bases from V and 6 bases from J, leaving 12 bases between. The CDR3 totals 13 residues. CDR3 nucleotides: TGTGCCAGTAGTTCATATACTTCCGATACGCAGTATTTT. Translation: CASSSYTSDTQYF.

This clone was observed a few times. This chain links TRBV28 with TRBJ1-6, with D possibly being TRBD1 (6 bases). CDR3 length equals 17 residues. The germline V gene has CDR1 MDHEN and CDR2 SYDVKM. The ends were cut back, 8 bases at V and 0 bases at J, with 17 bases in the middle. In nucleotides, the CDR3 is TGTGCCAGCTCCCAGGCAGGGGCGCGCTCCTATAATTCACCCCTCCACTTT. The encoded protein is CASSQAGARSYNSPLHF.

As DNA, the CDR3 is TGTGCCAGCAGCAAAACTGGGAGGCAGTACTTC. Its translation: CASSKTGRQYF. The rearrangement uses TRBV21-1 and TRBJ2-7; the D call in the table, TRBD2, was not verified against the DNA. TRBV21-1 is labeled a pseudogene. The CDR3 is 11 amino acids.

J is TRBJ2-1 and V is TRBV14; 9 nucleotides align to TRBD2. The trim removed 1 base at V and 6 bases at J, leaving 10 bases unmatched. Germline V gene data show CDR1 as SGHDN and CDR2 as FVKESK. The CDR3 is 17 residues long. CDR3 nucleotides: TGTGCCAGCAGCCAAGTTAAAGCGGGAGGTAATATCAATGAGCAGTTCTTC. The encoded protein is CASSQVKAGGNINEQFF.

The rearrangement links TRBV19 to TRBJ1-2; 7 nucleotides match TRBD1. Trimming took 7 bases from V and 4 from J; bases not matched to a gene: 6. Germline V CDR1 and CDR2: LNHDA, SQIVND (reference sequence). The CDR3 contains 13 residues. For the CDR3, the DNA is TGTGCCAGTACCGACAGGGCCACCTATGGCTACACCTTC. Protein sequence: CASTDRATYGYTF.

The table lists this clone with a few counts. The J gene is TRBJ2-2, the V gene TRBV7-9; a weak D match, TRBD1 (5 bases). The CDR3 loop spans 16 amino acids. The V gene lost 5 bases and the J gene lost 4 bases, with 17 bases spanning the gap. The germline CDR1 and CDR2 sequences are SEHNR and FQNEAQ (reference sequence). This chain's CDR3 is CASSGWTTVGTGELFF. In nucleotides, the CDR3 is TGTGCCAGCAGCGGGTGGACGACAGTAGGCACCGGGGAGCTGTTTTTT.

This chain links TRBV14 with TRBJ2-5; 10 bases match TRBD2. V lost 3 bases, J lost 4 bases, and 11 bases stayed unmatched. This CDR3 is 17 amino acids long. Germline V CDR1 and CDR2: SGHDN, FVKESK. The CDR3 protein is CASSHLGLAGVGETQYF. In DNA, the CDR3 is TGTGCCAGCAGCCACCTTGGTCTAGCGGGAGTGGGAGAGACCCAGTACTTC.

The J gene is TRBJ2-1, the V gene TRBV29-1, with 8 bases matching TRBD2. V was pared by 7 bases and J by 5 bases, with 4 bases of the junction left unmatched. Per germline, CDR1 SQVTM and CDR2 ANQGSEA. The CDR3 consists of 12 residues. CDR3 DNA: TGCAGCGGACTAGCGTTAAACAATGAGCAGTTCTTC. This codes for CSGLALNNEQFF.

V gene TRBV4-1 combines with J gene TRBJ1-6, with 8 bases fitting TRBD1. The V segment lost 1 base and the J segment 8 bases; nucleotides outside the gene matches: 7. In germline, CDR1 is MGHRA, CDR2 YSYEKL. CDR3 length: 16 amino acids. The CDR3 region has the DNA TGCGCCAGCAGCCAAGGGAACGGACAGGGTCATTCACCCCTCCACTTT. Translation gives CASSQGNGQGHSPLHF.

The rearrangement joins TRBV21-1 to TRBJ2-7; the DNA was not used to check the table's D call, TRBD2. TRBV21-1 is termed a pseudogene. The CDR3 runs to 10 residues. This chain's CDR3 is CASSLGEQYF. The CDR3 DNA is TGTGCCAGCAGTCTCGGCGAGCAGTACTTC.

CDR3 sequence: CASRFGGVSQPQHF. CDR3 nucleotide sequence: TGTGCCAGCAGATTCGGGGGGGTGAGTCAGCCCCAGCATTTT. V is TRBV27 and J is TRBJ1-5; maybe TRBD1 (5 bases). Trimming stripped 6 bases from V and 6 bases from J, with 15 bases between. Germline loops: CDR1 MNHEY, CDR2 SMNVEV (reference sequence). This CDR3 has 14 residues.